Listed below are T cell receptor beta chains from one sample, sequenced in a study of shared clonotypes between healthy human individuals. Clones were read by immunoSEQ multiplex PCR, and TCRdb kept only the in-frame ones, dropping some. Here the sample spans roughly 1,500,000 clones, approximately 98% being singletons. The specimen was naive CD4+ T cells sorted from blood. All receptors derive from a young man in good health. Each CDR3 is given with its conserved first and last residue. The D gene is left open where the match is weak. Not all rows give a size; the values are once, few, many and, for expanded clones, a class.

clone_size	j_call	d_call	v_call	cdr3_nt	cdr3_aa
NA	TRBJ1-2	NA	TRBV27	TGTGCCAGCAGCATAGGGACGACCAAGATCTATGGCTACACCTTC	CASSIGTTKIYGYTF
NA	TRBJ2-1	NA	TRBV6-1	TGTGCCAGCAGCCCGGACAATGAGCAGTTCTTC	CASSPDNEQFF
NA	TRBJ1-3	NA	TRBV9	TGTGCCAGCAGCGGACAGGTCTCTGGAAACACCATATATTTT	CASSGQVSGNTIYF
NA	TRBJ1-1	NA	TRBV5-1	TGCGCCAGCAGCACTACTCCCGGTGCGAACACTGAAGCTTTCTTT	CASSTTPGANTEAFF
NA	TRBJ2-2	NA	TRBV9	TGTGCCAGCAGCGTAGTGGGTAGCGGGGAGCTGTTTTTT	CASSVVGSGELFF
NA	TRBJ2-1	NA	TRBV15	TGTGCCACCAGCAGCCCCCTACGGTATGAGCAGTTCTTC	CATSSPLRYEQFF
NA	TRBJ2-1	TRBD2	TRBV7-3	TGTGCCAGCAGCAGGCTCGGGACTAGCGGGCCCAGCTCCTACAATGAGCAGTTCTTC	CASSRLGTSGPSSYNEQFF
once	TRBJ2-7	TRBD1	TRBV6-1	TGTGCCAGCAGTGTACGACGGAGGTCGGACAGGGGATTCTCCGAGCAGTACTTC	CASSVRRRSDRGFSEQYF
NA	TRBJ1-3	NA	TRBV7-2	TGTGCCAGCAGCTCCCAGCGAAGCTCTGGAAACACCATATATTTT	CASSSQRSSGNTIYF
once	TRBJ2-7	TRBD2	TRBV9	TGTGCCAGCAGCGTAGGACTAGCGGTAACCTACGAGCAGTACTTC	CASSVGLAVTYEQYF
NA	TRBJ2-1	NA	TRBV9	TGTGCCAGCAGCGTAGGGGGGGATGAGCAGTTCTTC	CASSVGGDEQFF
NA	TRBJ1-1	TRBD1	TRBV5-5	TGTGCCAGCAGCTTAGATCCCCGGACAGGGAGGGGCACTGAAGCTTTCTTT	CASSLDPRTGRGTEAFF
NA	TRBJ2-7	TRBD1	TRBV2	TGTGCCAGCACAGGACAGGGGATTACCTACGAGCAGTACTTC	CASTGQGITYEQYF
NA	TRBJ2-2	NA	TRBV10-1	TGCGCCAGCAGTGAGTTGCACACCGGGGAGCTGTTTTTT	CASSELHTGELFF
NA	TRBJ2-3	TRBD2	TRBV4-3	TGCGCCAGCAGTCGTGGTGAAAGTAGCGGGAGACTAGATACGCAGTATTTT	CASSRGESSGRLDTQYF
NA	TRBJ2-5	TRBD1	TRBV2	TGTGCCAGCAGTGGTGGACAGGGGGCCGAGACCCAGTACTTC	CASSGGQGAETQYF
NA	TRBJ2-1	NA	TRBV4-1	TGCGCCAGCAGCCAAGGATTACGGCCGGTCAGGAGCTCCTACAATGAGCAGTTCTTC	CASSQGLRPVRSSYNEQFF
NA	TRBJ2-5	NA	TRBV5-1	TGCGCCAGCAGCGGCGGGCCCGTCGGGGAGACCCAGTACTTC	CASSGGPVGETQYF
NA	TRBJ2-7	NA	TRBV4-1	TGCGCCAGCAGGCACCTCGGATCCTACGAGCAGTACTTC	CASRHLGSYEQYF
NA	TRBJ2-3	NA	TRBV6-1	TGTGCCAGCAGTGAACCCGCGGGAACTAGCACAGATACGCAGTATTTT	CASSEPAGTSTDTQYF
NA	TRBJ2-5	TRBD2	TRBV5-4	TGTGCCAGCAGCTTACCCGGGAGGGCCGAGGAGACCCAGTACTTC	CASSLPGRAEETQYF
NA	TRBJ1-1	NA	TRBV14	TGTGCCAGCAGCCAAACAGGGAGGGCGGCTTTCTTT	CASSQTGRAAFF
NA	TRBJ2-1	NA	TRBV10-3	TGTGCCACCCTCAGGGTAACAAGCTCCTACAATGAGCAGTTCTTC	CATLRVTSSYNEQFF
NA	TRBJ1-2	NA	TRBV28	TGTGCCAGCAGTTCCGCTGGGTATGGCTACACCTTC	CASSSAGYGYTF
NA	TRBJ2-5	NA	TRBV25-1	TGTGCCAGCAGTGTGGGGGGCCCCCAAGAGACCCAGTACTTC	CASSVGGPQETQYF
NA	TRBJ1-1	NA	TRBV15	TGTGCCACCAGCAGAGAGGCGGGGAGGGCTGAAGCTTTCTTT	CATSREAGRAEAFF
NA	TRBJ2-5	NA	TRBV5-1	TGCGCCAGCAGCTTGGACGGGAGTGGAAAGACCCAGTACTTC	CASSLDGSGKTQYF
NA	TRBJ2-3	NA	TRBV9	TGTGCCAGCAGCGTAGGGAGGCTAGTTGCAGATACGCAGTATTTT	CASSVGRLVADTQYF
NA	TRBJ2-7	TRBD2	TRBV18	TGTGCCAGCTCACCGACCGGGACTACTGCGGGGCAGTACTTC	CASSPTGTTAGQYF
NA	TRBJ2-7	NA	TRBV27	TGTGCCAGCAGTCCCCGGGGCAGGGACATCTACGAGCAGTACTTC	CASSPRGRDIYEQYF
NA	TRBJ1-4	NA	TRBV5-8	TGTGCCAGCAGCTTGGCAAGGTTGGTCGGACGTGAGGCGGCTAATGAAAAACTGTTTTTT	CASSLARLVGREAANEKLFF
NA	TRBJ2-7	TRBD2	TRBV7-2	TGTGCCAGCAGCGTCCGGGGGGGAGCGACCGAGCAGTACTTC	CASSVRGGATEQYF
NA	TRBJ2-5	NA	TRBV5-1	TGCGCCAGCAGCTTGTCCAGTTACACACAAGAGACCCAGTACTTC	CASSLSSYTQETQYF
NA	TRBJ2-1	NA	TRBV7-2	TGTGCCAGCAGCTTAATCCCGGAAGGGAATGAGCAGTTCTTC	CASSLIPEGNEQFF
NA	TRBJ2-2	NA	TRBV18	TGTGCCAGCTCACCGGAACACACCGGGGAGCTGTTTTTT	CASSPEHTGELFF
NA	TRBJ1-2	NA	TRBV9	TGTGCCAGCAGCGCCGACAGGAACTATGGCTACACCTTC	CASSADRNYGYTF
once	TRBJ2-2	TRBD1	TRBV10-3	TGTGCCATCAGACAGGGGCTAGCGAACACCGGGGAGCTGTTTTTT	CAIRQGLANTGELFF
NA	TRBJ1-1	NA	TRBV2	TGTGCCAGCAGTGTTGGTCTACGTCCTGAAGCTTTCTTT	CASSVGLRPEAFF
NA	TRBJ2-5	NA	TRBV28	TGTGCCAGTGTCCGGGATACTCAAGAGACCCAGTACTTC	CASVRDTQETQYF
NA	TRBJ2-7	TRBD2	TRBV18	TGTGCCAGCTCACCCACAGGACTAGCGGGAGGGTTTATAGGCGAGCAGTACTTC	CASSPTGLAGGFIGEQYF
NA	TRBJ2-1	NA	TRBV7-2	TGTGCCAGCAGCCTAGAGGGGGTTTCGGTTAATGAGCAGTTCTTC	CASSLEGVSVNEQFF
NA	TRBJ2-5	TRBD2	TRBV28	TGTGCCAGCAGACCAAGACTAGCGGAGGAAGAGACCCAGTACTTC	CASRPRLAEEETQYF